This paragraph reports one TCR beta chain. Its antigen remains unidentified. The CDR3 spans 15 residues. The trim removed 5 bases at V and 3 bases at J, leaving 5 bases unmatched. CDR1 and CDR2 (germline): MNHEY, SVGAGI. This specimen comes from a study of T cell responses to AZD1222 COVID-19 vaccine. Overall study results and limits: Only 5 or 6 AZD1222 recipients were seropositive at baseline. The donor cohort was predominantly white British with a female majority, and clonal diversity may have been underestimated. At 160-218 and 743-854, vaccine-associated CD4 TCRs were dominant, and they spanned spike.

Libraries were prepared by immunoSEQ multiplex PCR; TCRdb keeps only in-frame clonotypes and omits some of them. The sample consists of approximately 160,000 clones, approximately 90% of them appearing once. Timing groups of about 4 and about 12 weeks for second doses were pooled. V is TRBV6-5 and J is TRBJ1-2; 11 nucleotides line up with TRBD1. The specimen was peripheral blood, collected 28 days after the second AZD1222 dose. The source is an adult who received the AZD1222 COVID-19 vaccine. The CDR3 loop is CASSTRDRGYYGYTF. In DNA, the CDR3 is TGTGCCAGCAGTACCCGGGACAGGGGGTACTATGGCTACACCTTC.